Listed below are T cell receptor beta chains from one sample, sequenced in a study of beta chain features in type 1 diabetes. Only in-frame clones appear in the TCRdb table, and some are missing; sequencing was by immunoSEQ multiplex PCR. The sample includes a few hundred thousand clones, 13% of them seen just once. The sample was naive CD4+ T cells from blood. The receptors derive from a woman in her late teens or twenties with type 1 diabetes. CDR3s include the opening cysteine and the closing phenylalanine or tryptophan. D genes are given only for firm matches. The size of a clone is reported for some rows only, either as once, few or many, or as a class for expanded clones.

TRBV11-2	.	.	TRBJ2-2	CASSLESRGTGELFF	TGTGCCAGCAGCTTAGAGTCCCGGGGCACCGGGGAGCTGTTTTTT
TRBV6-5	.	.	TRBJ1-1	CASSYSYRFDTEAFF	TGTGCCAGCAGTTACTCGTACAGGTTCGACACTGAAGCTTTCTTT
TRBV7-9	few	TRBD1	TRBJ1-2	CASSLGQGGYYGYTF	TGTGCCAGCAGCTTAGGACAGGGAGGTTACTATGGCTACACCTTC
TRBV7-9	.	TRBD2	TRBJ2-3	CASTLGLAGVDTQYF	TGTGCCAGCACCCTGGGACTAGCGGGAGTAGATACGCAGTATTTT
TRBV6-6	.	.	TRBJ1-1	CASSPRVLSMNTEAFF	TGTGCCAGCAGCCCCAGGGTGTTGAGCATGAACACTGAAGCTTTCTTT
TRBV6-1	.	.	TRBJ1-4	CASSDQAQYVGKLFF	TGTGCCAGCAGTGATCAGGCACAGTACGTTGGAAAACTGTTTTTT
TRBV25-1	few	.	TRBJ1-1	CASSDVNGAGLTEAFF	TGTGCCAGCAGTGATGTTAACGGGGCGGGGTTGACTGAAGCTTTCTTT
TRBV4-3	few	TRBD2	TRBJ2-3	CASSQDLAGGPYTQYF	TGCGCCAGCAGCCAAGATCTAGCGGGAGGGCCGTATACGCAGTATTTT
TRBV28	.	TRBD2	TRBJ2-7	CASSHSRLAGRGRSSYEQYF	TGTGCCAGCAGTCACTCCCGACTAGCGGGAAGGGGGCGGTCCTCCTACGAGCAGTACTTC
TRBV15	few	.	TRBJ1-1	CATEEGKAFF	TGTGCCACCGAGGAGGGAAAAGCTTTCTTT
TRBV27	.	TRBD2	TRBJ2-5	CASSSGLAGLETQYF	TGTGCCAGCAGTTCAGGACTAGCGGGCTTAGAGACCCAGTACTTC
TRBV7-2	.	TRBD1	TRBJ2-3	CASSPKGQPRTDTQYF	TGTGCCAGCAGCCCTAAGGGACAGCCACGCACAGATACGCAGTATTTT
TRBV7-2	.	.	TRBJ1-1	CASSLVGARANTEAFF	TGTGCCAGCAGCTTAGTGGGGGCGCGGGCGAACACTGAAGCTTTCTTT
TRBV9	.	.	TRBJ2-1	CASSVAGSQGYNEQFF	TGTGCCAGCAGCGTAGCGGGTAGCCAGGGGTACAATGAGCAGTTCTTC
TRBV28	.	.	TRBJ2-7	CASSLGGPREQYF	TGTGCCAGCAGTTTGGGGGGTCCCAGGGAGCAGTACTTC
TRBV18	.	TRBD1	TRBJ2-7	CASSPSQGTGEQYF	TGTGCCAGCTCACCATCACAGGGGACCGGCGAGCAGTACTTC
TRBV7-2	.	TRBD2	TRBJ2-3	CASAYRGGTGADTQYF	TGTGCCAGCGCCTATAGGGGAGGGACGGGGGCAGATACGCAGTATTTT
TRBV7-9	few	.	TRBJ2-1	CASHGLVNEQFF	TGTGCCAGTCACGGACTTGTCAATGAGCAGTTCTTC
TRBV27	few	.	TRBJ2-2	CASRWVATGELFF	TGTGCCAGCCGATGGGTAGCCACCGGGGAGCTGTTTTTT
TRBV5-1	.	.	TRBJ1-2	CASSLVAADYGYTF	TGCGCCAGCAGCTTGGTAGCAGCGGACTATGGCTACACCTTC
TRBV6-6	.	TRBD1	TRBJ2-7	CEKDPGQKSYEQYF	TGTGAGAAGGACCCGGGACAGAAGTCCTACGAGCAGTACTTC
TRBV14	.	TRBD2	TRBJ2-7	CASSQPRTSGGGYEQYF	TGTGCCAGCAGCCAACCCCGTACTAGCGGGGGAGGGTACGAGCAGTACTTC
TRBV7-3	few	.	TRBJ2-1	CASSLGRSRGLNEQFF	TGTGCCAGCAGCTTGGGTCGGTCACGGGGACTGAATGAGCAGTTCTTC
TRBV30	once	TRBD1	TRBJ1-2	CAWSRQGDYGYTF	TGTGCCTGGAGTCGACAGGGGGACTATGGCTACACCTTC
TRBV11-3	few	TRBD2	TRBJ2-2	CASSPRTSGNTGELFF	TGTGCCAGCAGCCCACGGACTAGCGGGAACACCGGGGAGCTGTTTTTT
TRBV12-5	few	TRBD1	TRBJ1-1	CASGLGGGQMNTEAFF	TGTGCTAGTGGTTTAGGAGGGGGCCAAATGAACACTGAAGCTTTCTTT
TRBV5-4	few	.	TRBJ1-1	CASSLDGTGGEAFF	TGTGCCAGCAGCTTGGACGGGACCGGGGGTGAAGCTTTCTTT
TRBV30	.	TRBD1	TRBJ1-2	CAWSYRGGYTF	TGTGCCTGGAGTTACAGGGGCGGCTACACCTTC
TRBV5-6	few	.	TRBJ2-1	CASTTRNEQFF	TGTGCCAGCACTACCCGCAATGAGCAGTTCTTC
TRBV27	.	.	TRBJ1-1	CASSWGGPNTEAFF	TGTGCCAGCAGTTGGGGAGGGCCCAACACTGAAGCTTTCTTT
TRBV29-1	.	.	TRBJ2-1	CSVEAPGGRGDNEQFF	TGCAGCGTTGAGGCCCCCGGGGGGCGCGGGGACAATGAGCAGTTCTTC
TRBV2	few	TRBD1	TRBJ1-5	CASRGQGISNQPQHF	TGTGCCAGCAGAGGACAGGGGATCAGCAATCAGCCCCAGCATTTT
TRBV6-6	.	TRBD1	TRBJ2-7	CASSDRAQYEQYF	TGTGCCAGCAGTGACAGGGCTCAATACGAGCAGTACTTC
TRBV5-1	.	TRBD1	TRBJ2-1	CASSLGGQAYNEQFF	TGCGCCAGCAGCTTGGGGGGACAGGCCTACAATGAGCAGTTCTTC
TRBV7-3	few	.	TRBJ2-1	CASSLGGWGLDEQFF	TGTGCCAGCAGCTTAGGAGGGTGGGGTTTGGATGAGCAGTTCTTC
TRBV5-1	.	TRBD1	TRBJ2-7	CASTRQGDYEQYF	TGCGCCAGCACCCGACAGGGTGACTACGAGCAGTACTTC
TRBV5-1	few	.	TRBJ2-7	CASRQISSYEQYF	TGCGCCAGCAGACAGATAAGCTCCTACGAGCAGTACTTC
TRBV19	.	.	TRBJ1-5	CASSTSGLLSMGGNQPQHF	TGTGCCAGTAGTACTTCGGGACTTCTCTCGATGGGCGGCAATCAGCCCCAGCATTTT
TRBV4-3	few	.	TRBJ2-1	CASSLESSSYNEQFF	TGCGCCAGCAGCCTGGAGAGCAGCTCCTACAATGAGCAGTTCTTC
TRBV19	.	TRBD2	TRBJ2-6	CAPPSQGTSSGANVLTF	TGTGCCCCTCCCTCCCAGGGGACTAGCTCTGGGGCCAACGTCCTGACTTTC
TRBV5-1	few	.	TRBJ1-1	CASSLDRLELNTEAFF	TGCGCCAGCAGCTTAGACAGGCTAGAGTTGAACACTGAAGCTTTCTTT
TRBV5-1	.	.	TRBJ2-1	CASSLDGSSYNEQFF	TGCGCCAGCAGCTTGGACGGGAGCTCCTACAATGAGCAGTTCTTC
TRBV5-4	few	TRBD2	TRBJ2-5	CASSSGTSIVVTQYF	TGTGCCAGCAGCTCCGGGACTAGCATCGTGGTGACCCAGTACTTC
TRBV7-2	.	TRBD2	TRBJ2-1	CASSWTSALSYNEQFF	TGTGCCAGCAGCTGGACTAGCGCACTATCCTACAATGAGCAGTTCTTC
TRBV28	few	TRBD2	TRBJ2-6	CASVVGGPLSGANVLTF	TGTGCCAGCGTGGTGGGAGGGCCTCTATCTGGGGCCAACGTCCTGACTTTC
TRBV28	.	.	TRBJ1-5	CASSLRNQPQHF	TGTGCCAGCAGTTTACGGAATCAGCCCCAGCATTTT